This paragraph reports one T cell receptor (beta chain). The germline gives CDR1 LGHNT, CDR2 FRNRAP. V was cut by 4 bases and J by 2 bases, with 8 bases left in between. This CDR3 has 13 residues. The data belong to a study of blood T cell repertoires in COVID-19. Study-wide context: COVID-19 samples, acute and convalescent, were from the United States, Italy and Spain. In each case, the material was cDNA or gDNA derived from T cells, B-cell-depleted T cells, or PBMCs.

How the authors handled the data: How many nucleated cells were present was estimated from reference gene primer amplification. Sequencing used immunoSEQ multiplex PCR; TCRdb keeps in-frame clones, though not all of them. The V and J calls and clone size were taken over from that table, and D and trimming were inferred from the DNA. This table holds around 200,000 clones, around 83% found once. The clonotype comes from a woman older than 75 with acute or convalescent COVID-19. The chain links TRBV12-5 to TRBJ2-5, with D perhaps matching TRBD2 (5 bases). Sequencing was done on a sample of peripheral blood. In nucleotides, the CDR3 is TGTGCTAGTGGTTCGACTACGCAAGAGACCCAGTACTTC. Protein product: CASGSTTQETQYF.